The 11 T cell receptor beta chains reported below all come from one sample, sequenced in a study of T cell repertoires in cytomegalovirus infection. TCRdb reanalysed the reads using MiXCR and keeps one entry per CDR3 protein. The repertoire holds about 450,000 distinct CDR3 sequences, with approximately 31% as singletons. Material: PBMCs. The source of these receptors is a human donor in good health (CMV status not recorded). Some clones in this sample may be carry-over from other donors' samples.

The chain recombines TRBV28 with TRBJ1-5; D is ambiguous. The CDR3 contains 14 residues. CDR1 MDHEN and CDR2 SYDVKM come from the germline V gene. Trimming removed 5 bases from V and 2 bases from J, with 10 bases in between. DNA for the CDR3: TGTGCCAGCAGTCCCCACGTAGGCAATCAGCCCCAGCATTTT. Translating it yields CASSPHVGNQPQHF. Based on the CDR3 plus reference TRBV28 and TRBJ1-5, the full variable domain is DVKVTQSSRYLVKRTGEKVFLECVQDMDHENMFWYRQDPGLGLRLIYFSYDVKMKEKGDIPEGYSVSREKKERFSLILESASTNQTSMYLCASSPHVGNQPQHFGDGTRLSIL.

Note on this clonotype: Since a much larger clone is just one base distant, this may be a read error. The rearrangement joins TRBV7-2 to TRBJ2-5; 8 nucleotides agree with TRBD2. The CDR3 has 15 residues. The germline CDR1 and CDR2 sequences are SGHTA and FQGNSA. The CDR3 nucleotides are TGTGCCAGCAGTCGCCACGGGGGGGGGAAGGAGACCCCGTACTTC. This codes for CASSRHGGGKETPYF.

There are many counts of this clonotype. The CDR3 nucleotides read TGTGCCAGCAGCTTAGATCCATATGGCTACACCTTC. Translating it yields CASSLDPYGYTF. This chain connects TRBV7-2 to TRBJ1-2; D remains ambiguous. Trimming pared 1 base from V and 5 bases from J, leaving 5 bases between. The CDR3 sequence is 12 residues long. Per the germline V gene, CDR1 is SGHTA and CDR2 is FQGNSA.

The sample holds many counts of this clonotype. The rearrangement joins TRBV28 to TRBJ1-5, with D perhaps matching TRBD1 (5 bases). CDR1 and CDR2 from the germline V gene are MDHEN and SYDVKM. V lost 8 bases to trimming and J lost 3 bases, with 20 bases between them. The CDR3 sequence is 16 residues long. The CDR3 spells CASGTRGRGDNQPQHF. CDR3 bases: TGTGCCAGCGGAACTCGGGGCCGGGGCGACAATCAGCCCCAGCATTTT. Together with reference TRBV28 and TRBJ1-5, the CDR3 gives the full variable domain: DVKVTQSSRYLVKRTGEKVFLECVQDMDHENMFWYRQDPGLGLRLIYFSYDVKMKEKGDIPEGYSVSREKKERFSLILESASTNQTSMYLCASGTRGRGDNQPQHFGDGTRLSIL.

This clonotype was counted once. The CDR3 nucleotides are TGCAGTGCTAGACCGGGGCAGGATCGTGGCCAGCCCCAGCATTTT. Amino acids: CSARPGQDRGQPQHF. The chain uses TRBV20-1 and TRBJ1-5; D is possibly TRBD1 (5 bases). In germline, CDR1 is DFQATT, CDR2 SNEGSKA (reference sequence). There are 15 residues in the CDR3. Trimming shortened V by 2 bases and J by 7 bases, and 18 bases separated the two germline ends.

The chain carries TRBV4-2 and TRBJ2-7, with 10 positions matching TRBD2. The CDR3 extends over 17 amino acids. CDR1 and CDR2 from the germline V gene are LGHNA and YNFKEQ. V lost 2 bases, J lost 5 bases, and 12 bases stayed unmatched. The CDR3 region is CASSQQVAGGPTDEQYF. CDR3 coding DNA: TGTGCCAGCAGCCAACAAGTAGCGGGGGGCCCGACGGACGAGCAGTACTTC.

The chain combines TRBV27 with TRBJ1-2; D might be TRBD1 (5 bases). V was clipped by 3 bases and J by 7 bases, with 18 bases between them. Germline CDR1 and CDR2: MNHEY and SMNVEV (reference sequence). The CDR3 runs 15 residues. Written as DNA, the CDR3 is TGTGCCAGCAGTTTTATACAGGCCCGCCCTTTTGGCTACACCTTC. Residues: CASSFIQARPFGYTF.

Many counts were recorded for this clonotype. The V and J genes are TRBV4-1 and TRBJ1-1; D remains ambiguous. The V end lost 3 bases, the J end lost 0 bases, and 8 bases lay between the germline ends. CDR1 and CDR2 (germline): MGHRA, YSYEKL. This CDR3 comprises 14 residues. Here the CDR3 reads CASSQGLLNTEAFF. The CDR3 nucleotides read TGCGCCAGCAGCCAGGGATTATTGAACACTGAAGCTTTCTTT.

CDR3 bases: TGTGCCAGCAGCGGGGGGACTAGCGGAGAAGAGACCCAGTACTTC. It yields the protein CASSGGTSGEETQYF. This chain links TRBV5-4 with TRBJ2-5; TRBD2 matches at 11 bases. This CDR3 comprises 15 residues. V was pared by 4 bases and J by 3 bases, with 5 bases of the junction left unmatched. Germline CDR1 and CDR2: SGHNT and YYREEE (reference sequence).

This clonotype was recorded many times. The gene calls are TRBV7-2 and TRBJ1-2; 7 bases are a match to TRBD1. Germline CDR1 SGHTA, CDR2 FQGNSA. The trim removed 2 bases at V and 4 bases at J, leaving 4 bases unmatched. The CDR3 spans 14 residues. The CDR3 loop reads CASSLPRDSYGYTF. In nucleotides, the CDR3 is TGTGCCAGCAGCTTACCCCGGGACAGCTATGGCTACACCTTC. Variable domain in full (rest from reference TRBV7-2 and TRBJ1-2): GAGVSQSPSNKVTEKGKDVELRCDPISGHTALYWYRQSLGQGLEFLIYFQGNSAPDKSGLPSDRFSAERTGGSVSTLTIQRTQQEDSAVYLCASSLPRDSYGYTFGSGTRLTVV.

This chain links TRBV7-9 with TRBJ1-1, with D unclear. The CDR3 sequence is 12 residues long. V was clipped by 7 bases and J by 0 bases, with 6 bases between them. Looked up from germline, CDR1 is SEHNR and CDR2 is FQNEAQ (reference sequence). CDR3 in DNA: TGTGCCAGCAACTCTATGAACACTGAAGCTTTCTTT. Translating gives CASNSMNTEAFF.